A single sample is the source of the 25 T cell receptor beta chains below, sequenced in a study of breast tumors, draining lymph nodes, adjacent tissues. TCRdb independently ran MiXCR on the multiplex PCR reads; one entry per CDR3 protein. The sample yields some 250,000 distinct CDR3 sequences, nearly 35% seen once. Breast cancer patients provided tissue from their axillary draining lymph nodes. Sequences were obtained from axillary lymph node tissue. The receptor set was obtained from a female donor with breast cancer. Some clones in this sample may be carry-over from other donors' samples.

This clonotype was recorded many times. The J gene is TRBJ2-5, the V gene TRBV20-1; TRBD1 matches at 7 bases. The ends lost 2 bases at V and 1 base at J; junction bases unmatched: 7. Germline V CDR1 and CDR2: DFQATT, SNEGSKA (reference sequence). The CDR3 sequence is 15 residues long. The CDR3 nucleotides read TGCAGTGCTAGACCTCCGGGACAGTCCCAAGAGACCCAGTACTTC. Translation: CSARPPGQSQETQYF.

This clonotype was seen ten or more times. The V call is TRBV7-2, the J call TRBJ1-2; 9 bases agree with TRBD1. Trimming removed 1 base from V and 5 bases from J; junction bases left unmatched: 8. Germline-derived CDR1 and CDR2 are SGHTA and FQGNSA. The CDR3 spans 16 residues. CDR3: CASSLDGTGFVYGYTF. CDR3 coding DNA: TGTGCCAGCAGCTTAGATGGGACAGGGTTTGTTTATGGCTACACCTTC.

This clonotype was seen more than once but under ten times. This chain's CDR3 is CASSARATDTQYF. The CDR3 DNA reads as TGTGCCAGCAGTGCCAGGGCAACAGATACGCAGTATTTT. The J gene is TRBJ2-3, the V gene TRBV6-1, with D possibly TRBD1 on 5 matching bases. V lost 4 bases to trimming and J lost 3 bases, with 8 bases between them. Germline V gives CDR1 MNHNS, CDR2 SASEGT. The CDR3 runs to 13 residues.

This clonotype appeared many times. This sequence joins TRBV6-5 and TRBJ2-2; unclear D gene. V was shortened by 0 bases and J by 6 bases, with 5 bases between the two germline ends. This CDR3 is built from 13 residues. CDR1 is MNHEY, CDR2 SVGAGI, per germline. Here the CDR3 reads CASSYSRSGELFF. CDR3 in DNA: TGTGCCAGCAGTTACTCGAGGTCCGGGGAGCTGTTTTTT.

This clonotype was recorded at least ten times. This chain uses TRBV7-6 with TRBJ2-1; TRBD2 aligns across 7 bases. Trimming removed 3 bases from V and 10 bases from J; junction bases left unmatched: 3. Germline V CDR1 and CDR2: SGHVS, FNYEAQ. This CDR3 contains 12 residues. The CDR3: CASSFGGLEQFF. DNA of the CDR3: TGTGCCAGCAGCTTTGGGGGACTAGAGCAGTTCTTC.

The chain is built from TRBV7-7 and TRBJ2-7; TRBD2 aligns across 14 bases. The CDR3 has 17 amino acids. Germline V lookup: CDR1 SSHAT, CDR2 FNYEAQ (reference sequence). The CDR3 bases are TGTGCTAGCGATCCCGGGACTAGCGGGAGCGATACCTACGAGCAGTACTTC. Amino acids: CASDPGTSGSDTYEQYF.

This clonotype has at least ten counts. The rearrangement uses TRBV7-9 and TRBJ1-2; D unclear. The germline gives CDR1 SEHNR, CDR2 FQNEAQ (reference sequence). Deletions cut 1 base from V and 7 bases from J, with 7 bases between. This CDR3 has 12 amino acids. The CDR3 reads CASSLVEGGYTF. The DNA of the CDR3 is TGTGCCAGCAGCTTAGTAGAGGGTGGCTACACCTTC. Combining the CDR3 with reference TRBV7-9 and TRBJ1-2 gives the whole variable domain DTGVSQNPRHKITKRGQNVTFRCDPISEHNRLYWYRQTLGQGPEFLTYFQNEAQLEKSRLLSDRFSAERPKGSFSTLEIQRTEQGDSAMYLCASSLVEGGYTFGSGTRLTVV.

This clonotype was seen repeatedly, ten times or more. The J gene is TRBJ2-5, the V gene TRBV20-1, with D possibly matching TRBD2 (6 bases). The CDR3 has 13 amino acids. The ends were cut back, 3 bases at V and 4 bases at J, with 12 bases in the middle. The germline V gene has CDR1 DFQATT and CDR2 SNEGSKA (reference sequence). DNA for the CDR3: TGCAGTGCTAGGGCAGGACTAACAGAGACCCAGTACTTC. Its translation is CSARAGLTETQYF.

This clonotype was counted ten times or more. J is TRBJ2-1 and V is TRBV5-8; 10 nucleotides align to TRBD2. V lost 7 bases, J lost 8 bases, and 9 bases stayed unmatched. CDR1 and CDR2 from the germline V gene are SGHTS and YDEGEE. The CDR3 sequence is 14 residues long. The DNA for the CDR3 is TGTGCCAGCGGGAGCGGGAGGGCCTGGGATGAGCAGTTCTTC. Protein product: CASGSGRAWDEQFF. The full variable domain, rest sourced from reference TRBV5-8 and TRBJ2-1, is EAGVTQSPTHLIKTRGQQATLRCSPISGHTSVYWYQQALGLGLQFLLWYDEGEERNRGNFPPRFSGRQFPNYSSELNVNALELEDSALYLCASGSGRAWDEQFFGPGTRLTVL.

This clonotype was recorded at least ten times. The chain joins TRBV14 to TRBJ2-2; D gene unclear. Trimming cost V 2 bases and J 1 base, with 8 bases left between them. Per the germline V gene, CDR1 is SGHDN and CDR2 is FVKESK. CDR3 length: 15 amino acids. The CDR3: CASSQHPENTGELFF. The DNA of the CDR3 is TGTGCCAGCAGCCAACATCCGGAGAACACCGGGGAGCTGTTTTTT.

CDR3 in amino acids: CAWSDYKNTGELFF. The CDR3 DNA reads TGTGCCTGGAGTGACTACAAGAACACCGGGGAGCTGTTTTTT. The chain couples TRBV30 to TRBJ2-2, with unresolved D. The CDR3 consists of 14 residues. In germline, CDR1 is GTSNPN, CDR2 SVGIG (reference sequence). Trimming removed 1 base at V and 1 base at J, with 7 bases between. Combining the CDR3 with reference TRBV30 and TRBJ2-2 gives the whole variable domain SQTIHQWPATLVQPVGSPLSLECTVEGTSNPNLYWYRQAAGRGLQLLFYSVGIGQISSEVPQNLSASRPQDRQFILSSKKLLLSDSGFYLCAWSDYKNTGELFFGEGSRLTVL.

The J gene is TRBJ2-5, the V gene TRBV20-1; TRBD1 agrees at 10 bases. The CDR3 loop spans 15 amino acids. Trimming at V came to 6 bases and at J to 5 bases, leaving 12 bases not matched to a gene. CDR1 and CDR2 from the germline V gene are DFQATT and SNEGSKA (reference sequence). CDR3 loop: CSASTGTGVAETQYF. The CDR3 nucleotides read TGCAGTGCGTCTACCGGGACAGGGGTTGCGGAGACCCAGTACTTC.

This clonotype was seen many times. The V call is TRBV20-1, the J call TRBJ2-1, with D possibly TRBD2 on 7 matching bases. Trimming cost V 0 bases and J 8 bases, with 17 bases left between them. Per the germline V gene, CDR1 is DFQATT and CDR2 is SNEGSKA (reference sequence). The CDR3 consists of 15 residues. The CDR3: CSARDWGGPRDEQFF. CDR3 DNA sequence: TGCAGTGCTAGAGATTGGGGGGGGCCGAGGGATGAGCAGTTCTTC.

This chain joins TRBV7-9 and TRBJ1-1; D remains ambiguous. The ends were cut back, 1 base at V and 1 base at J, with 13 bases in the middle. CDR1 and CDR2 (germline): SEHNR, FQNEAQ (reference sequence). This CDR3 has 16 residues. Here the CDR3 DNA reads TGTGCCAGCAGCTTAGTCTCTGGCCTGGGGAACACTGAAGCTTTCTTT. Amino acids: CASSLVSGLGNTEAFF.

The chain uses TRBV20-1 and TRBJ2-5; TRBD2 might be the D (6 bases). The V end was cut by 3 bases, the J end by 9 bases, with 20 bases between. The CDR3 is made up of 14 amino acids. Germline V gene lookup returns CDR1 DFQATT and CDR2 SNEGSKA (reference sequence). The CDR3 sequence is CSASAGYSNQPQYF. The DNA of the CDR3 is TGCAGTGCTAGCGCGGGGTATAGCAATCAGCCCCAGTACTTC.

The J gene is TRBJ2-3, the V gene TRBV3-1, with a possible D match to TRBD2 (5 bases). CDR3 size: 15 residues. Germline CDR1 LGHDT, CDR2 YNNKEL (reference sequence). The V end lost 3 bases, the J end lost 0 bases, and 10 bases lay between the germline ends. CDR3 sequence (DNA): TGTGCCAGCAGCCATGTGACTACAAGCACAGATACGCAGTATTTT. Protein: CASSHVTTSTDTQYF.

The chain recombines TRBV4-1 with TRBJ2-2; D could derive from TRBD1 or TRBD2 (6 bases each). In germline, CDR1 is MGHRA, CDR2 YSYEKL. V dropped 0 bases and J dropped 5 bases, with 10 bases sitting between them. The CDR3 has 15 amino acids. The CDR3 here is CASSQEGGLTGELFF. CDR3 DNA: TGCGCCAGCAGCCAAGAAGGGGGGTTGACCGGGGAGCTGTTTTTT.

This clonotype was counted between two and nine times. The chain is built from TRBV28 and TRBJ1-5; 10 nucleotides line up with TRBD1. Germline V gives CDR1 MDHEN, CDR2 SYDVKM. CDR3 length: 15 amino acids. V lost 3 bases and J lost 6; bases outside the gene matches: 5. CDR3: CASSFLGQGGQPQHF. CDR3 DNA: TGTGCCAGCAGTTTCTTAGGACAGGGGGGTCAGCCCCAGCATTTT.

The V and J genes are TRBV24-1 and TRBJ2-6; D is uncertain. The germline V and J ends were trimmed by 3 bases and 15 bases, with 8 bases remaining between them. The length of the CDR3 is 11 residues. The V gene's germline CDR1 is KGHDR and CDR2 SFDVKD. In DNA form, the CDR3 reads TGTGCCACCAGTGATCCGGACGCCCTGACTTTC. Translated, it gives CATSDPDALTF.

CDR3 in amino acids: CASSDQGRLLGGYTF. Written as DNA, the CDR3 is TGTGCCAGCAGCGACCAGGGTAGACTGCTTGGAGGCTACACCTTC. This chain connects TRBV7-2 to TRBJ1-2; a possible D gene is TRBD1 (5 bases). The CDR3 has 15 amino acids. The germline gives CDR1 SGHTA, CDR2 FQGNSA. Trimming pared 5 bases from V and 8 bases from J, leaving 21 bases between. The full variable domain, completed using reference TRBV7-2 and TRBJ1-2, is GAGVSQSPSNKVTEKGKDVELRCDPISGHTALYWYRQSLGQGLEFLIYFQGNSAPDKSGLPSDRFSAERTGGSVSTLTIQRTQQEDSAVYLCASSDQGRLLGGYTFGSGTRLTVV.

The V and J genes are TRBV7-9 and TRBJ1-1; D gene unclear. Trimming shortened V by 5 bases and J by 0 bases, and 13 bases separated the two germline ends. CDR1 and CDR2 from the germline V gene are SEHNR and FQNEAQ (reference sequence). The CDR3 is 15 residues long. The CDR3: CASSPLKTLNTEAFF. As DNA, the CDR3 is TGTGCCAGCAGCCCGCTAAAGACCCTGAACACTGAAGCTTTCTTT.

This clonotype was seen just once. The V gene is TRBV19, the J gene TRBJ2-4; the D is unclear. Trimming left V 6 bases short and J 8 bases short, with 11 bases between. CDR3 length: 12 residues. CDR1 is LNHDA, CDR2 SQIVND, per germline (reference sequence). The CDR3 region has the DNA TGTGCCAGTAGAGCTGGCGTGGACATTCAGTACTTC. It yields the protein CASRAGVDIQYF.

This clonotype was detected a few times. V usage is TRBV6-6 and J usage is TRBJ2-3; D is undetermined. V was cut by 5 bases and J by 1 base, with 10 bases left in between. The CDR3 contains 14 residues. Germline loops: CDR1 MNHNY, CDR2 SVGAGI (reference sequence). CDR3 amino acids: CASSHGAGTDTQYF. CDR3 sequence (DNA): TGTGCCAGCAGTCACGGTGCGGGCACAGATACGCAGTATTTT.

This clonotype was seen repeatedly, ten times or more. The chain uses TRBV10-3 and TRBJ1-5; no reliable D call. The CDR3 has 15 amino acids. Germline V lookup: CDR1 ENHRY, CDR2 SYGVKD. V dropped 0 bases and J dropped 3 bases, with 9 bases sitting between them. The CDR3 sequence: CAISESMAANQPQHF. The CDR3 DNA follows: TGTGCCATCAGTGAGTCTATGGCAGCCAATCAGCCCCAGCATTTT.

The table lists this clonotype with many counts. The genes are TRBV3-1 and TRBJ1-3; weak D call: TRBD1 (5 bases). V lost 5 bases, J lost 2 bases, and 10 bases lay in between. The CDR3 has 14 amino acids. Germline loops: CDR1 LGHDT, CDR2 YNNKEL (reference sequence). The CDR3: CASSAQGTGNTIYF. CDR3 nucleotides: TGTGCCAGCAGCGCTCAGGGTACTGGAAACACCATATATTTT.